This record covers a single T cell receptor (beta chain). Sequenced by immunoSEQ multiplex PCR; TCRdb stores in-frame clones only, minus some. The table lists more than 95,000 clones, more than 70% of them singletons. This entry belongs to a study of control samples from healthy donors and cancer patients. Germline V CDR1 and CDR2: MDHEN, SYDVKM. V was clipped by 3 bases and J by 0 bases, with 6 bases between them. This CDR3 spans 15 amino acids. This receptor was obtained from a man aged 60-69 years in good health. The sequenced sample was blood. The chain combines TRBV28 with TRBJ1-6; no firm D call. The CDR3 loop reads CASSLFSSYNSPLHF. DNA of the CDR3: TGTGCCAGCAGTTTGTTTAGCTCCTATAATTCACCCCTCCACTTT.